A single sample gave rise to the 22 T cell receptor beta chains below, sequenced in a study of vaccination and CD4 T cells after COVID-19. Time point in this sample: late sampling 161 to 241 days after vaccination in three convalescent patients. Treatment denoted: roughly nine-day PBMC culture with coronavirus spike peptide pools or control peptides (ViraFEST assay). The assay that was used to sequence DNA from cultured CD4+ T cells was the Oncomine TCR Beta short-read assay. In TCRdb, the PCR reads were re-called with MiXCR into one record per CDR3 protein. Among 25,000 to 30,000 distinct CDR3 sequences listed, 36% were seen once. These receptors have no known antigen. The sample was CD4+ T cells from blood, cultured in vitro, taken about 7 months after SARS-CoV-2 vaccination. These TCRs come from a human donor who had recovered from COVID-19.

V and J are TRBV20-1 and TRBJ2-5; TRBD2 matches 14 bases. The ends lost 0 bases at V and 4 bases at J; junction bases unmatched: 7. The CDR3 spans 17 residues. Germline values: CDR1 DFQATT, CDR2 SNEGSKA (reference sequence). CDR3 loop: CSARDPWTSGRRETQYF. In DNA, the CDR3 is TGCAGTGCTAGAGATCCTTGGACTAGCGGGAGGCGAGAGACCCAGTACTTC.

The gene calls are TRBV6-4 and TRBJ2-7, with D possibly TRBD2 on 5 matching bases. CDR1 MRHNA and CDR2 SNTAGT come from the germline V gene. This CDR3 comprises 15 residues. V lost 5 bases and J lost 2, with 16 bases in between. The CDR3 DNA reads TGTGCCAGCAGTTCCCACAAGGACGGGGCCTACGAGCAGTACTTC. It encodes CASSSHKDGAYEQYF.

V gene TRBV2 combines with J gene TRBJ1-5; 9 nucleotides agree with TRBD1. The CDR3 length is 14 residues. J gave up 7 bases and V 6 bases, and 7 bases lay outside the gene matches. Germline loops: CDR1 SNHLY, CDR2 FYNNEI. CDR3 loop: CASRPTGGRQPQHF. CDR3 nucleotides: TGTGCCAGCAGACCAACAGGGGGCAGGCAGCCCCAGCATTTT.

This clonotype was counted a few times. This chain links TRBV15 with TRBJ2-5; TRBD2 matches 11 bases. CDR3 length: 15 residues. V lost 11 bases and J lost 5; bases outside the gene matches: 13. The V gene's germline CDR1 is LNHNV and CDR2 YYDKDF (reference sequence). CDR3 DNA sequence: TGTGCCTTAAGCCCGCTAGCGGGAGGTGGGGAGACCCAGTACTTC. This codes for CALSPLAGGGETQYF.

The J gene is TRBJ2-1, the V gene TRBV19, with TRBD2 matching over 8 bases. Germline V CDR1 and CDR2: LNHDA, SQIVND (reference sequence). This CDR3 is built from 15 residues. V shed 2 bases, J shed 8 bases, and the junction held 8 bases outside the gene matches. The CDR3, as DNA: TGTGCCAGTAGTATACACGGCGGGAGGAGGGATGAGCAGTTCTTC. Encoded protein: CASSIHGGRRDEQFF.

The chain couples TRBV20-1 to TRBJ1-2; tentatively, D is TRBD1 (5 bases). V lost 3 bases, J lost 5 bases, and 13 bases lay in between. Germline CDR1 reads DFQATT; CDR2 reads SNEGSKA (reference sequence). The CDR3 has 13 residues. The CDR3 spells CSASDRDHYGYTF. The CDR3 nucleotides read TGCAGTGCTAGTGACAGAGATCATTATGGCTACACCTTC.

V usage is TRBV20-1 and J usage is TRBJ1-6, with a tentative D call TRBD1 (5 bases). V was trimmed by 2 bases and J by 12 bases, leaving 11 bases between them. The CDR3 sequence is 12 residues long. The germline V gene has CDR1 DFQATT and CDR2 SNEGSKA (reference sequence). CDR3 sequence reads: CSARPSGGPLHF. CDR3 nucleotides: TGCAGTGCTAGACCCTCGGGGGGACCCCTCCACTTT.

The chain links TRBV2 to TRBJ2-1; 7 nucleotides match TRBD2. The CDR3 spans 16 residues. CDR1 and CDR2 from the germline V gene are SNHLY and FYNNEI. Trimming cost V 2 bases and J 3 bases; bases outside gene matches: 7. The CDR3 DNA follows: TGTGCCAGCAGTGAACTTCCGGGGGGAAGCTACAATGAGCAGTTCTTC. Residues: CASSELPGGSYNEQFF.

The V and J genes are TRBV5-1 and TRBJ2-1; D remains unclear. The V end lost 3 bases, the J end lost 0 bases, and 10 bases lay between the germline ends. Germline CDR1 and CDR2: SGHRS and YFSETQ. This CDR3 comprises 15 residues. The CDR3 coding sequence is TGCGCCAGCAGCTCGGACGGCAACTCCTACAATGAGCAGTTCTTC. This sequence encodes CASSSDGNSYNEQFF.

This clonotype has only a few counts. This chain joins TRBV20-1 and TRBJ2-3; 9 bases are a match to TRBD2. The V and J ends lost 3 bases and 4 bases, in that order; junction bases with no gene match: 11. This CDR3 has 16 amino acids. Germline V lookup: CDR1 DFQATT, CDR2 SNEGSKA (reference sequence). The CDR3 loop is CSARAVRGRGSDTQYF. The DNA for the CDR3 is TGCAGTGCTAGGGCCGTGCGCGGGAGGGGGTCAGATACGCAGTATTTT.

As for this clonotype: One end of the junction is discordant with germline, which a read error may explain. V is TRBV7-2 and J is TRBJ1-5; D is possibly TRBD1 (6 bases). The germline gives CDR1 SGHTA, CDR2 FQGNSA. CDR3 length equals 14 residues. CDR3 coding DNA: TGTGCCAGCAGCTATACAGGGCTCAATCAGCCCCGGCATTTT. Its translation: CASSYTGLNQPRHF.

This clonotype was found a few times. The V and J genes are TRBV6-2 or TRBV6-3 and TRBJ1-2; TRBD1 matches at 8 bases. Germline assignment: CDR1 MNHEY and CDR2 SVGEGT. The CDR3 has 17 residues. J was trimmed by 0 bases and V by 6 bases; bases with no gene match: 12. The CDR3 reads CASSLIPGQVTNYGYTF. CDR3 nucleotide sequence: TGTGCCAGCAGCCTTATTCCGGGACAGGTCACTAACTATGGCTACACCTTC.

This clonotype was counted only a few times. This sequence joins TRBV7-9 and TRBJ2-7; 11 positions agree with TRBD1. The CDR3 loop spans 13 amino acids. V lost 5 bases and J lost 8; bases outside the gene matches: 5. The germline V gene has CDR1 SEHNR and CDR2 FQNEAQ (reference sequence). The CDR3 loop is CASSPRTGGQQYF. The DNA of the CDR3 is TGTGCCAGCAGCCCCCGGACAGGGGGCCAGCAGTACTTC.

The J gene is TRBJ2-3, the V gene TRBV7-2, with TRBD2 as a possible D gene (6 bases). Trimming removed 5 bases from V and 10 bases from J, with 19 bases in between. The CDR3 covers 14 residues. Germline assignment: CDR1 SGHTA and CDR2 FQGNSA. In nucleotides, the CDR3 is TGTGCCAGCAGCACCGGGGGTGTTCAGGAGTCGCAGTATTTT. This sequence encodes CASSTGGVQESQYF. Supplemented by reference TRBV7-2 and TRBJ2-3, the full variable domain reads GAGVSQSPSNKVTEKGKDVELRCDPISGHTALYWYRQSLGQGLEFLIYFQGNSAPDKSGLPSDRFSAERTGGSVSTLTIQRTQQEDSAVYLCASSTGGVQESQYFGPGTRLTVL.

This clonotype was picked up a small number of times. J is TRBJ1-1 and V is TRBV20-1; unclear D gene. V dropped 3 bases and J dropped 0 bases, with 20 bases sitting between them. The CDR3 spans 17 residues. The germline gives CDR1 DFQATT, CDR2 SNEGSKA (reference sequence). CDR3 residues: CSASSSHRAAMNTEAFF. In DNA form, the CDR3 reads TGCAGTGCTAGTTCATCCCACCGAGCCGCCATGAACACTGAAGCTTTCTTT.

This clonotype was observed a few times. J is TRBJ2-3 and V is TRBV20-1; D gene uncertain. CDR1 and CDR2 (germline): DFQATT, SNEGSKA (reference sequence). Trimming removed 6 bases from V and 2 bases from J, with 18 bases in between. The CDR3 is 15 residues long. The CDR3, as DNA: TGCAGTGCAGCGTATTTTGGCCGCGACACAGATACGCAGTATTTT. Amino acids: CSAAYFGRDTDTQYF.

V is TRBV20-1 and J is TRBJ2-1; TRBD2 agrees at 9 bases. Looked up from germline, CDR1 is DFQATT and CDR2 is SNEGSKA (reference sequence). The ends lost 6 bases at V and 10 bases at J; junction bases unmatched: 19. The CDR3 sequence is 16 residues long. CDR3 nucleotides: TGCAGTGCCACCCCCTGGGTAGCGGGAGCCGCGGACGAGCAGTTCTTC. Translating gives CSATPWVAGAADEQFF.

Concerning this clonotype itself: The germline gene is not matched at one end of the junction; a read error may be the cause. The gene calls are TRBV19 and TRBJ1-1; 10 positions agree with TRBD1. Germline V gene lookup returns CDR1 LNHDA and CDR2 SQIVND (reference sequence). The CDR3 covers 15 residues. DNA for the CDR3: TGTGCCAGTAGAATAGGGACAGGGGTGAACACTGAAGCTTTCTTT. It yields the protein CASRIGTGVNTEAFF.

The V gene is TRBV19, the J gene TRBJ1-1; D may be TRBD1 (5 bases). The CDR3 totals 16 residues. V was clipped by 4 bases and J by 1 base, with 16 bases between them. Per germline, CDR1 LNHDA and CDR2 SQIVND (reference sequence). CDR3: CASSKPTGLTNTEAFF. CDR3 nucleotides: TGTGCCAGTAGTAAACCTACGGGACTGACGAACACTGAAGCTTTCTTT.

This clonotype was picked up a small number of times. V and J are TRBV7-9 and TRBJ2-7, with 9 bases that match TRBD2. This CDR3 has 15 residues. Germline V gene lookup returns CDR1 SEHNR and CDR2 FQNEAQ (reference sequence). The V segment lost 3 bases and the J segment 5 bases; nucleotides outside the gene matches: 8. CDR3 residues: CASSLGGRAGDEQYF. CDR3 sequence (DNA): TGTGCCAGCAGCTTGGGCGGGAGGGCCGGTGACGAGCAGTACTTC.

This clonotype was detected only a few times. The rearrangement uses TRBV7-2 and TRBJ2-7; possible D gene TRBD1, 5 bases. From germline, CDR1 is SGHTA and CDR2 FQGNSA. The length of the CDR3 is 14 residues. V was trimmed by 2 bases and J by 1 base, leaving 9 bases between them. The CDR3 reads CASSLQGTSYEQYF. The CDR3 DNA reads as TGTGCCAGCAGCTTACAGGGAACATCCTACGAGCAGTACTTC.

This chain uses TRBV2 with TRBJ2-7; D not resolved. The CDR3 sequence is 14 residues long. V was cut by 4 bases and J by 1 base, with 11 bases left in between. The germline V gene encodes CDR1 SNHLY and CDR2 FYNNEI. The CDR3 protein is CASSVERGSYEQYF. In DNA, the CDR3 is TGTGCCAGCAGTGTCGAGAGAGGATCCTACGAGCAGTACTTC.